This is a list of T cell receptor beta chains from one sample in a study of blood T cell repertoires in COVID-19. Clones were read by immunoSEQ multiplex PCR, and TCRdb kept only the in-frame ones, dropping some. The table includes under 300,000 clones, 70% to 85% detected once. The sequenced sample was peripheral blood. Source of these receptors: a human donor with COVID-19, enrolled during active disease. The donor label of this sample is uncertain. CDR3s include the opening cysteine and the closing phenylalanine or tryptophan. Where a row states a size, it is once, few, many or the class of an expanded clone; other rows omit it.

abundance	v_gene	j_gene	CDR3aa
-	TRBV12-3/TRBV12-4	TRBJ1-2	CASRPDRVYGYTF
-	TRBV9	TRBJ2-7	CASSVLAGENEQYF
-	TRBV6-5	TRBJ1-5	CASSRGQGVGQPQHF
-	TRBV9	TRBJ2-1	CASSVGPSGNNEQFF
-	TRBV12-5	TRBJ1-3	CASGLAGFSGNTIYF
once	TRBV29-1	TRBJ2-7	CSVGEWASYEQYF
few	TRBV5-1	TRBJ2-3	CASSLGDTNTDTQYF
-	TRBV6-5	TRBJ1-1	CASSYSRSEAFF
few	TRBV7-8	TRBJ2-7	CASSPVSRAKLGNTGGGSYEQYF
-	TRBV27	TRBJ2-7	CASRPPRGEQYF
-	TRBV28	TRBJ2-6	CASQGSGANVLTF
-	TRBV30	TRBJ2-2	CAWSRLALTNTGELFF
-	TRBV6-5	TRBJ1-1	CASSYRTGHTEAFF
-	TRBV28	TRBJ1-2	CASRWTGGGYGYTF
-	TRBV10-2	TRBJ2-7	CASLGGGPTYEQYF
-	TRBV6-4	TRBJ2-3	CASSDVLGNSPDTQYF
-	TRBV29-1	TRBJ1-6	CSAGRSINSPLHF
-	TRBV5-1	TRBJ1-4	CASSPASRDNEKLFF
-	TRBV30	TRBJ2-5	CAWSVRRGPATQETQYF
-	TRBV6-4	TRBJ1-2	CASSDSSRGINYGYTF